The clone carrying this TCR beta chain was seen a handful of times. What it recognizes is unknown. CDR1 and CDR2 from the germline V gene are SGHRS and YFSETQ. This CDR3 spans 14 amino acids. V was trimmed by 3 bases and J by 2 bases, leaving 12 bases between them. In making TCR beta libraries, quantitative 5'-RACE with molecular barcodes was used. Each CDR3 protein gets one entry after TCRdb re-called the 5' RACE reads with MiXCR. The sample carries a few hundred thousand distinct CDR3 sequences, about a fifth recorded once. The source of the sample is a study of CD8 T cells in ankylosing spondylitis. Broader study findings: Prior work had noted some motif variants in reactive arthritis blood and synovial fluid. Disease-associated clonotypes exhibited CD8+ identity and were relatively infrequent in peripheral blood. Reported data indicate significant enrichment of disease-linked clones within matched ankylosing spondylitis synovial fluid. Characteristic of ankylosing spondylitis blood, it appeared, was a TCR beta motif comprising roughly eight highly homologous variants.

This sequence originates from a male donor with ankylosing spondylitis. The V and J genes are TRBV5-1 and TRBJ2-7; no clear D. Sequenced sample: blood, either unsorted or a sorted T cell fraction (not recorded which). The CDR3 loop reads CASSSSELPYEQYF. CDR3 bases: TGCGCCAGCAGCTCCTCGGAGCTACCCTACGAGCAGTACTTC.